The subject of this entry is one TCR beta chain. The target of this receptor is not known. No clone much larger than this one lies a single base away; base qualities are absent. The data are from a study of blood T cell repertoires in COVID-19 (dated by TCRdb to the early 2020s). For the study in its entirety: Samples covering the acute and convalescent phases of COVID-19 were provided by collaborators in the United States, Italy and Spain. The material from the prospective study consisted of cDNA or gDNA derived from T cells, B-cell-depleted T cells, or PBMCs. Subjects who had been exposed to COVID-19, were actively infected with it, or had recovered from it provided the deeply sampled blood TCRbeta repertoires that made up the dataset. The repertoires were made available in a free public database intended to serve as a resource for research on the immune response to SARS-CoV-2. The samples were drawn from two sources: the first 160 participants of the ongoing ImmuneRACE study, and 1,254 subjects contributed by 6 global collaborators. A de-identified subject ID, COVID-19 status, age in years and sex were almost always included in the sample metadata. Where available, HLA class I and class II types were obtained from metadata supplied by the sample provider rather than from assay-based typing.

Including cysteine and phenylalanine, the CDR3 has 15 amino acids. This entry keeps only the CDR3 DNA: 45 bases, framed from base 1. V is pruned by 6 bases and J by 7 bases, leaving 10 bases of the junction without a gene match. CDR1 and CDR2 are read off the germline V gene (reference sequence) as MNHEY and SMNVEV. Participants in the prospective study were enrolled through a virtual design, were aged roughly 18 to 95 years, and lived in approximately 24 United States geographic areas. In the prospective study, cohorts were assigned on the basis of participant-reported clinical history obtained from a screening survey and a study questionnaire. For ImmuneRACE Cohort 3, a participant was defined as recovered based on two consecutive negative NP/OP PCR tests, clearance by a healthcare professional, or resolution of symptoms. Each participant in the prospective study had whole blood, serum and a nasopharyngeal or oropharyngeal swab collected by mobile phlebotomists. Over a roughly 2-month period, participants in the prospective study had the option of providing additional blood draws and questionnaires. Before DNA extraction, prospective study blood samples were shipped either frozen or at room temperature.

TCRbeta CDR3 regions were amplified from genomic DNA using the immunoSEQ Assay, a bias-controlled multiplex PCR. The original methods were these. Within the assay, amplification of reference gene primers was used to estimate how many nucleated cells each sample contained. Sequence reads were collapsed and filtered to measure the absolute abundance of every unique TCRbeta CDR3 rearrangement. For each sample, productive Simpson clonality was calculated as the square root of Simpson's diversity index over productive rearrangements. TCRdb's version of the immuneACCESS table is confined to in-frame rearrangements and falls short of the full clone set. An unresolved V gene accounts for under half of the shortfall where checked; the remainder is of unknown origin. The D gene and trimming were derived from the DNA, and the V and J assignments and clone size from that table. The sample records 150,000 or so clones, 84% of which are singletons. The ten largest account for over 12% of the sample.

The full study reports these points: How much clinical and demographic metadata was included differed by source and by participant, and the metadata was provided uncurated.

The chain was built from TRBV27 and TRBJ1-4; 8 middle bases align to TRBD1. Sample: PBMCs or T cells enriched from blood (not recorded which). The sequence was collected from a man aged 45-65 years who had recovered from COVID-19. The CDR3 reads as follows: CASRHGTGKSEKLFF. The nucleotide sequence reads TGTGCCAGCAGACATGGGACAGGCAAGTCTGAAAAACTGTTTTTT.